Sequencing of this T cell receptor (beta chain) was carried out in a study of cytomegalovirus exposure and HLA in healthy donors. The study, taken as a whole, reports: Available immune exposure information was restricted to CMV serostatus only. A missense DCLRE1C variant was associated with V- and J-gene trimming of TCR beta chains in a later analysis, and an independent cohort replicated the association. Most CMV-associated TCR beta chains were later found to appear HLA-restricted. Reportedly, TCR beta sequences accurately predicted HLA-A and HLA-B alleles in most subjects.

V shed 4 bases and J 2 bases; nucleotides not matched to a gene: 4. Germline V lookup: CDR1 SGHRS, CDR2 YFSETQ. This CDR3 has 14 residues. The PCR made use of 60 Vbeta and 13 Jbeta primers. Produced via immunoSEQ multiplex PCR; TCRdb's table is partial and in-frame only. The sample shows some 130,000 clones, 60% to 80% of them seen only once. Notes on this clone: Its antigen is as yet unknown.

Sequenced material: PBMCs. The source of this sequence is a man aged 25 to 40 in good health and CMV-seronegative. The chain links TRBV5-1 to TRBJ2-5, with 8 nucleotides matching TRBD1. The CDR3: CASSPGTGQETQYF. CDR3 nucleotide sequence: TGCGCCAGCAGCCCCGGGACAGGACAAGAGACCCAGTACTTC.